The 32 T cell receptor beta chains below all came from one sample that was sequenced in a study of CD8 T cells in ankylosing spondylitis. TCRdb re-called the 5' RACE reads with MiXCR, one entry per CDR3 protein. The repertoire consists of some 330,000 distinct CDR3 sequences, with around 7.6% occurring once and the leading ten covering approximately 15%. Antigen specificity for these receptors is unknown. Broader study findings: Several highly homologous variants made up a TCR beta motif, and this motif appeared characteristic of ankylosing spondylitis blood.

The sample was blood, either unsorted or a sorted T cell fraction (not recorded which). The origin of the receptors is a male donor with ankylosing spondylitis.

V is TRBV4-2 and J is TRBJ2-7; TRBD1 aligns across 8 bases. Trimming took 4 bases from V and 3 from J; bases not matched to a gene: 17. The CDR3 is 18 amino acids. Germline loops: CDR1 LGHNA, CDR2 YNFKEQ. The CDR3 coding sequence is TGTGCCAGCAGCCGTGGTCCCAGGGGGCATTCCCCCGTCTACGAGCAGTACTTC. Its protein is CASSRGPRGHSPVYEQYF.

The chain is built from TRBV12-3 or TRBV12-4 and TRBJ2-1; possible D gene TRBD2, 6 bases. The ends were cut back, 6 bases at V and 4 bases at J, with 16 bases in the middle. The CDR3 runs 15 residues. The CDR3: CASSPPAEGYNEQFF. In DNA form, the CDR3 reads TGTGCCAGCAGCCCGCCGGCGGAGGGGTACAATGAGCAGTTCTTC.

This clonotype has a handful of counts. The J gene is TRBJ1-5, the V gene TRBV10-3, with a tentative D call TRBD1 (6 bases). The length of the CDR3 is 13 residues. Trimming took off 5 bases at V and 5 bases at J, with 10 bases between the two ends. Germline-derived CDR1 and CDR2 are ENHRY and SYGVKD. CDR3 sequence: CAISQGRDQPQHF. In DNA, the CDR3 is TGTGCCATCAGTCAGGGGAGGGATCAGCCCCAGCATTTT.

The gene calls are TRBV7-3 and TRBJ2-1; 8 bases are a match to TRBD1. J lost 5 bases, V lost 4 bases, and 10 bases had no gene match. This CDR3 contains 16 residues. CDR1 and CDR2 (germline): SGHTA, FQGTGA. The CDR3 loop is CASSSRQGAADNEQFF. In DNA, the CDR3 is TGTGCCAGCAGCTCCCGTCAGGGGGCGGCCGACAATGAGCAGTTCTTC.

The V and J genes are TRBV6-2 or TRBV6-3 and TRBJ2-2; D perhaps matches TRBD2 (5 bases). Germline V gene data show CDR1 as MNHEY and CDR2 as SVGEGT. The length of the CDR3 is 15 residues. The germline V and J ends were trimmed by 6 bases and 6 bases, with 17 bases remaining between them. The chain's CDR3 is CASRKTSPVSGELFF. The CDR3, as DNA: TGTGCCAGCAGGAAAACTAGTCCGGTCTCCGGGGAGCTGTTTTTT.

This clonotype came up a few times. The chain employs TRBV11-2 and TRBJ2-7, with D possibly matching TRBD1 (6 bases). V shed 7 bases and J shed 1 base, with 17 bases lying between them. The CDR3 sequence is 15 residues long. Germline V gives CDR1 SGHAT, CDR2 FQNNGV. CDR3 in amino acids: CASTPQPQGSYEQYF. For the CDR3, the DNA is TGTGCCAGCACCCCTCAGCCACAGGGATCCTACGAGCAGTACTTC.

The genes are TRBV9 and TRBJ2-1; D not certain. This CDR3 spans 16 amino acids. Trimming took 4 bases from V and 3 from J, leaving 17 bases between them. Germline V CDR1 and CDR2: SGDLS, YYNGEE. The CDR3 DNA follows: TGTGCCAGCAGCCTAACCTCGAGCAGCCTCTACAATGAGCAGTTCTTC. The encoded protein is CASSLTSSSLYNEQFF.

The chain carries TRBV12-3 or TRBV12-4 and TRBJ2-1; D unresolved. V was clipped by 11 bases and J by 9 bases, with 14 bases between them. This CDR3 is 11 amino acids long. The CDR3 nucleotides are TGTGCCGGATGGGTAGGCGGTGAGCAGTTCTTC. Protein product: CAGWVGGEQFF.

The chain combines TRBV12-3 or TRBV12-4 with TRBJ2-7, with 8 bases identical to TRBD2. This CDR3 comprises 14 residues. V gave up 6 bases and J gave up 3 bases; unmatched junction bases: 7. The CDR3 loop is CASRRGLDVYEQYF. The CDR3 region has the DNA TGTGCCAGCAGAAGGGGACTAGACGTCTACGAGCAGTACTTC.

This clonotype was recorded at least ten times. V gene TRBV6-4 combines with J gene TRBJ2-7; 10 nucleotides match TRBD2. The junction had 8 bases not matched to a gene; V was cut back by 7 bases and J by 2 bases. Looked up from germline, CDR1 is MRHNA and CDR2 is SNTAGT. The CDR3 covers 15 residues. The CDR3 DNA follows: TGTGCCAGCAATGCCCGCCTAGCGGGAGCCTACGAGCAGTACTTC. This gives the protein CASNARLAGAYEQYF.

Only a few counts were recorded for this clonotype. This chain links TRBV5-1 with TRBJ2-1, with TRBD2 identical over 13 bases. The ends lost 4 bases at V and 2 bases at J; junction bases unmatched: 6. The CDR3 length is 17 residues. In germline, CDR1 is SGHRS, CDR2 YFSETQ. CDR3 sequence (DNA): TGCGCCAGCAGCACTAGGACTAGCGGGAGCACCTACAATGAGCAGTTCTTC. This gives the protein CASSTRTSGSTYNEQFF.

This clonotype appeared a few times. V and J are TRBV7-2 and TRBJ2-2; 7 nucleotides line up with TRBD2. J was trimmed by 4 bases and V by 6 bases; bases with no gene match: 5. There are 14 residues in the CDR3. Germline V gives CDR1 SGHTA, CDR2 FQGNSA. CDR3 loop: CASRRGGTTGELFF. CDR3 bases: TGTGCCAGCAGGAGGGGAGGGACCACCGGGGAGCTGTTTTTT.

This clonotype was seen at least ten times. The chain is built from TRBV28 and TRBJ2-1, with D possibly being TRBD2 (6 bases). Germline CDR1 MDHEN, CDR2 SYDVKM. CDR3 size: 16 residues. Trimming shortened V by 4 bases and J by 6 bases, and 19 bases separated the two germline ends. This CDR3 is CASSSSRLVVGNEQFF. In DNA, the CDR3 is TGTGCCAGCAGTTCCTCCCGACTAGTAGTGGGCAATGAGCAGTTCTTC.

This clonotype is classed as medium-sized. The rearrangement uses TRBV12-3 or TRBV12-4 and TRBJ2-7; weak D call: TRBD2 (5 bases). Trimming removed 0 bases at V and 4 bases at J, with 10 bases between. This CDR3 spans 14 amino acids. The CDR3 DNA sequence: TGTGCCAGCAGTTTAGCGCTGGTAGCGTACGAGCAGTACTTC. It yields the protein CASSLALVAYEQYF.

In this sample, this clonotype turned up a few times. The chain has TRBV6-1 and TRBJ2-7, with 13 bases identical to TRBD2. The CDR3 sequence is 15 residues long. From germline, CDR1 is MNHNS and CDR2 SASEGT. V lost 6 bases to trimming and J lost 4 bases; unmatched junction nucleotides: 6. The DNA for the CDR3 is TGTGCCAGCAGCATACTAGCGGGAGGGAGTTACGAGCAGTACTTC. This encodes CASSILAGGSYEQYF.

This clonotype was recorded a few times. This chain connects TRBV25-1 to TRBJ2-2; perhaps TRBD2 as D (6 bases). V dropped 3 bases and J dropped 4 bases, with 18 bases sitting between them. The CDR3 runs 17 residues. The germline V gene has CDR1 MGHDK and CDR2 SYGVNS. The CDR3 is CASSDLGMTSSTGELFF. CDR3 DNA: TGTGCCAGCAGTGACCTGGGGATGACTAGTTCCACCGGGGAGCTGTTTTTT.

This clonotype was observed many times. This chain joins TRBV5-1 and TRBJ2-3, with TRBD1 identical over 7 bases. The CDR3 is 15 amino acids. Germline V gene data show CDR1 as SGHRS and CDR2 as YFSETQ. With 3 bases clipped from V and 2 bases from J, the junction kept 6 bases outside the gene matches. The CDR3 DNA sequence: TGCGCCAGCAGCTCCCCGACAGGGCCCACAGATACGCAGTATTTT. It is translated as CASSSPTGPTDTQYF.

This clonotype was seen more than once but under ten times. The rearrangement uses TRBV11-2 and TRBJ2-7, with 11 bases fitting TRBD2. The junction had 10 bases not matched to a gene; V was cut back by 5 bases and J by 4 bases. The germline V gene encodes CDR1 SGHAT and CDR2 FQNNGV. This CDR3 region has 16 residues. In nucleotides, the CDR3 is TGTGCCAGCAGCACAAGTTCTAGCGGGAGGCTGTACGAGCAGTACTTC. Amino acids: CASSTSSSGRLYEQYF. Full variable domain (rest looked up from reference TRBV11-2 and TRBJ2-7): EAGVAQSPRYKIIEKRQSVAFWCNPISGHATLYWYQQILGQGPKLLIQFQNNGVVDDSQLPKDRFSAERLKGVDSTLKIQPAKLEDSAVYLCASSTSSSGRLYEQYFGPGTRLTVT.

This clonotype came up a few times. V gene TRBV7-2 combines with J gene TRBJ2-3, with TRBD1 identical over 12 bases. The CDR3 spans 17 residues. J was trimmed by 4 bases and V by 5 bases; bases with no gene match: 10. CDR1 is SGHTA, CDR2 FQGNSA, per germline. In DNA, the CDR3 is TGTGCCAGCAGCATCACCGGGACAGGGGGCAGGGCAGATACGCAGTATTTT. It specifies CASSITGTGGRADTQYF.

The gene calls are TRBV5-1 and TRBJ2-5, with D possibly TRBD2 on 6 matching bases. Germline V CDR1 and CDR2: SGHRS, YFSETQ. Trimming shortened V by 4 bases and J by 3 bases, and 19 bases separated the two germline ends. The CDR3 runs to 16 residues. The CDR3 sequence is CASSLAPASVEETQYF. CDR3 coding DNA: TGCGCCAGCAGCCTCGCCCCGGCTAGCGTAGAAGAGACCCAGTACTTC.

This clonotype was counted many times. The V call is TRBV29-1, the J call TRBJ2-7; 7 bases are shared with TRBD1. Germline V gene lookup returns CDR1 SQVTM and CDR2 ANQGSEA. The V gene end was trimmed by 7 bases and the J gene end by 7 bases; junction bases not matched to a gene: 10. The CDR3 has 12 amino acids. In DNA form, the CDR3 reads TGCAGCGCGGATGACAGGGTGGGTGAGCAGTACTTC. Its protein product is CSADDRVGEQYF.

This chain's CDR3 is CASSLVVEKLFF. The DNA of the CDR3 is TGTGCCAGCAGTTTGGTTGTTGAAAAACTGTTTTTT. The chain carries TRBV28 and TRBJ1-4, with D uncertain. The CDR3 is made up of 12 amino acids. Germline values: CDR1 MDHEN, CDR2 SYDVKM. Trimming cost V 3 bases and J 7 bases, with 6 bases left between them.

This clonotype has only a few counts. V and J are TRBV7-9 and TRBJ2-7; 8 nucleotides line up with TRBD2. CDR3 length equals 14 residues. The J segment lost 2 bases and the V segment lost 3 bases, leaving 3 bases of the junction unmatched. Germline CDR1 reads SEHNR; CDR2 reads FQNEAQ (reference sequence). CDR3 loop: CASSFSGGAYEQYF. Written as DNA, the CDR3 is TGTGCCAGCAGCTTCTCGGGGGGGGCCTACGAGCAGTACTTC.

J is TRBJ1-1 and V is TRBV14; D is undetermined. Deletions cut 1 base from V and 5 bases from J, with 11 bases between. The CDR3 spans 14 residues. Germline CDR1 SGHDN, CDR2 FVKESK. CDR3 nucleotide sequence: TGTGCCAGCAGCCAAGCTGGGGATGAGACTGAAGCTTTCTTT. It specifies CASSQAGDETEAFF.

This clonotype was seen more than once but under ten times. The DNA for the CDR3 is TGTGCCAGCAGTTTTGGGGGGGGGGGCACTGAAGCTTTCTTT. Its translation: CASSFGGGGTEAFF. The chain couples TRBV12-3 or TRBV12-4 to TRBJ1-1; TRBD1 is a possible D gene (5 bases). Trimming took off 3 bases at V and 4 bases at J, with 12 bases between the two ends. This CDR3 spans 14 amino acids.

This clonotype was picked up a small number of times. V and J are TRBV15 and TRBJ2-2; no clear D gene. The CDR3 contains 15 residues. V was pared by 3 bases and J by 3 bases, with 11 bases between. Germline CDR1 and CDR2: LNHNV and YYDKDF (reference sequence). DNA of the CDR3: TGTGCCACCAGCAGCCTCGAGCTGGACACCGGGGAGCTGTTTTTT. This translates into CATSSLELDTGELFF.

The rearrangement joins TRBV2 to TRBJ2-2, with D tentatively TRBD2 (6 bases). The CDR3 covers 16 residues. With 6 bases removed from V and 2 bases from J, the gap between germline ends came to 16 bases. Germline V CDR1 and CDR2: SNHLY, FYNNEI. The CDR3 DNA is TGTGCCAGCAGCTGGGGAGGCGGGAAAAACACCGGGGAGCTGTTTTTT. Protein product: CASSWGGGKNTGELFF.

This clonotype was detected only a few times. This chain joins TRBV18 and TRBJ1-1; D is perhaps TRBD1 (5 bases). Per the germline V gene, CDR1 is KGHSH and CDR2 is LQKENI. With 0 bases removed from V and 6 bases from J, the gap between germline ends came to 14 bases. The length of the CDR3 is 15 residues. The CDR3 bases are TGTGCCAGCTCACCACCGATCGGGGGTACGCCTGAAGCTTTCTTT. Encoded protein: CASSPPIGGTPEAFF. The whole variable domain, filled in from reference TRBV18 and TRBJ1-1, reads NAGVMQNPRHLVRRRGQEARLRCSPMKGHSHVYWYRQLPEEGLKFMVYLQKENIIDESGMPKERFSAEFPKEGPSILRIQQVVRGDSAAYFCASSPPIGGTPEAFFGQGTRLTVV.

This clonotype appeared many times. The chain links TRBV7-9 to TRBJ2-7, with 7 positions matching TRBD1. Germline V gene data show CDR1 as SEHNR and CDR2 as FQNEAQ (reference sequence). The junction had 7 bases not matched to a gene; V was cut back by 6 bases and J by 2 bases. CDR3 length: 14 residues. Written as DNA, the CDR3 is TGTGCCAGCAGTGGGGCAGGGGGACCCTACGAGCAGTACTTC. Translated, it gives CASSGAGGPYEQYF.

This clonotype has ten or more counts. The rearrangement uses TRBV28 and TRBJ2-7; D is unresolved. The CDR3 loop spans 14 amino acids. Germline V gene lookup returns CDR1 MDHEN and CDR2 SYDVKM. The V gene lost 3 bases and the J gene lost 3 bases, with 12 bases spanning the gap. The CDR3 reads CASSFRGIGYEQYF. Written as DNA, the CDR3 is TGTGCCAGCAGTTTCAGAGGAATCGGCTACGAGCAGTACTTC.

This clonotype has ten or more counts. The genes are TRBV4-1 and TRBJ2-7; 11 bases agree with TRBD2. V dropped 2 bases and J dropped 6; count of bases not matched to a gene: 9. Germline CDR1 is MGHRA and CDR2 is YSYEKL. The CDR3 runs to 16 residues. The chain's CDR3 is CASSQYSGRAFREQYF. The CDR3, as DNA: TGCGCCAGCAGCCAATATAGCGGGAGGGCCTTTCGCGAGCAGTACTTC.

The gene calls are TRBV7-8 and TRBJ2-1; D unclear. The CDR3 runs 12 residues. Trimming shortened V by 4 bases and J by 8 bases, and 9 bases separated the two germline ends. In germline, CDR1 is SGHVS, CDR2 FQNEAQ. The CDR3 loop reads CASSSQYDEQFF. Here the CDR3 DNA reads TGTGCCAGCAGCTCACAGTATGATGAGCAGTTCTTC.